This entry describes one TCR beta chain. The antigen remains unidentified. Germline CDR1 LNHNV, CDR2 YYDKDF (reference sequence). This CDR3 has 15 amino acids. V lost 0 bases and J 0 bases, leaving 8 bases between the germline ends. The sample originates from a study of cytotoxic CD8 clonotypes in ibrutinib-treated CLL. Overall study context: Samples had a mean of 255,043 productive templates and more than 85,000 productive rearrangements. General study points: Samples from sustained-remission and progressing patients were taken at different times. At baseline, clonality was higher than in age-matched healthy donors and correlated with CD8+ counts.

Deep sequencing aimed at 1 in 200,000 to 1 in 1 million T cells' resolution. Data came from immunoSEQ multiplex PCR; TCRdb stores just in-frame clones and leaves some out. The table includes 110,000 to 150,000 clones, roughly 76% detected once. The V gene is TRBV15, the J gene TRBJ2-5; maybe TRBD1 (5 bases). Sample: PBMCs, taken after 24 months of ibrutinib treatment. The sequence came from a human donor with chronic lymphocytic leukemia. This CDR3 is CATSRDPGYQETQYF. CDR3 sequence (DNA): TGTGCCACCAGCAGAGATCCAGGGTACCAAGAGACCCAGTACTTC.